The 25 T cell receptor beta chains in this list originate from one sample, sequenced in a study of beta chain features in type 1 diabetes (dated by TCRdb to between 2018 and 2020). Library construction relied on the immunoSEQ multiplex PCR assay. The entire isolated RNA was reverse transcribed using the High Capacity cDNA Reverse Transcription Kit, and thus expressed TCRB transcripts were sequenced. Drawn from immuneACCESS, this table holds only the in-frame rearrangements with V and J called that TCRdb kept. Clones are partly lost; checked studies trace under half to an unresolved V gene and leave the rest unexplained. Within this sample are 150,000 to 200,000 clones, with 6.5% to 10% of them counted one time only. Approximately 0.56% of the sample is taken by the ten largest. What these receptors recognize is not known. Paper-wide results and their limitations: In all four CD4+ subsets, TCRB CDR3 length was moderately but significantly shorter in type 1 diabetes patients.

Sequencing was performed on central memory CD4+ T cells from blood. The receptor set was obtained from a woman under 30 with type 1 diabetes.

V gene TRBV21-1 combines with J gene TRBJ1-2. TRBV21-1 is assigned pseudogene status. The CDR3 contains 11 residues. CDR3 loop: CASSKGERYTF. DNA of the CDR3: TGTGCCAGCAGCAAAGGAGAGAGGTACACCTTC.

This clone was seen a handful of times. V gene TRBV7-2 combines with J gene TRBJ2-7; 15 bases are a match to TRBD2. CDR3 length equals 18 residues. Trimming took 7 bases from V and 1 from J; bases not matched to a gene: 11. Germline CDR1 reads SGHTA; CDR2 reads FQGNSA. In nucleotides, the CDR3 is TGTGCCAGCACCCCGCCCTTGGGACTAGCGGGGGGTTCCTACGAGCAGTACTTC. It is translated as CASTPPLGLAGGSYEQYF.

This clone has a handful of counts. This rearrangement joins TRBV9 to TRBJ1-3; TRBD1 agrees at 7 bases. CDR1 and CDR2 from the germline V gene are SGDLS and YYNGEE. The V segment lost 3 bases and the J segment 0 bases; nucleotides outside the gene matches: 6. The CDR3 sequence is 16 residues long. The CDR3 is CASSERGPHSGNTIYF. CDR3 nucleotide sequence: TGTGCCAGCAGCGAGAGGGGGCCCCACTCTGGAAACACCATATATTTT.

This clone was seen only a few times. The J gene is TRBJ1-2, the V gene TRBV29-1, with 7 positions matching TRBD1. This CDR3 region has 13 residues. The germline CDR1 and CDR2 sequences are SQVTM and ANQGSEA. J gave up 5 bases and V 8 bases, and 11 bases lay outside the gene matches. The chain's CDR3 is CSIIPTGLYGYTF. Written as DNA, the CDR3 is TGCAGCATCATTCCGACAGGGTTGTATGGCTACACCTTC.

The J gene is TRBJ2-1, the V gene TRBV30; 11 bases map to TRBD1. Unmatched junction bases numbered 12, after V lost 5 bases and J lost 12 bases. The germline V gene encodes CDR1 GTSNPN and CDR2 SVGIG (reference sequence). CDR3 length equals 14 residues. CDR3 sequence (DNA): TGTGCCTGGTCTTCTACCGGGACAGGGGGAGGGCAGTTCTTC. This translates into CAWSSTGTGGGQFF.

In this sample, this clone turned up many times. The CDR3 loop reads CASSPDLSGANVLTF. Written as DNA, the CDR3 is TGCGCCAGCAGCCCAGATCTCTCCGGGGCCAACGTCCTGACTTTC. The V call is TRBV5-1, the J call TRBJ2-6; D gene ambiguous. Germline CDR1 is SGHRS and CDR2 is YFSETQ. The CDR3 sequence is 15 residues long. V was clipped by 4 bases and J by 4 bases, with 12 bases between them.

This chain uses TRBV29-1 with TRBJ1-1; D might be TRBD1 (5 bases). The CDR3 consists of 11 residues. From germline, CDR1 is SQVTM and CDR2 ANQGSEA. V shed 5 bases and J shed 4 bases, with 8 bases lying between them. CDR3 coding DNA: TGCAGCGTTTATCAGGGCACTGAAGCTTTCTTT. It translates to CSVYQGTEAFF.

This clone was seen more than once but under ten times. The J gene is TRBJ2-1, the V gene TRBV11-3; TRBD1 aligns across 9 bases. The trim removed 6 bases at V and 1 base at J, leaving 4 bases unmatched. Germline V gives CDR1 SGHNT, CDR2 YENEEA. The CDR3 consists of 15 residues. This chain's CDR3 is CASSSGTGSYNEQFF. Here the CDR3 DNA reads TGTGCCAGCAGTTCCGGGACAGGGTCCTACAATGAGCAGTTCTTC.

Only a few counts were recorded for this clone. The V and J genes are TRBV23-1 and TRBJ2-3; TRBD2 agrees at 9 bases. TRBV23-1 belongs to the ORF category, with a function that is uncertain. Germline trimming cut 6 bases from V and 3 bases from J; bases unmatched to any gene: 7. The CDR3 consists of 15 residues. The CDR3 is CASRKPGLATDTQYF. The CDR3 DNA is TGCGCCAGCAGAAAGCCGGGACTAGCTACAGATACGCAGTATTTT.

This clone was detected a few times. The V and J genes are TRBV9 and TRBJ2-3, with 8 bases identical to TRBD2. CDR3 size: 14 residues. CDR1 and CDR2 from the germline V gene are SGDLS and YYNGEE. J gave up 6 bases and V 0 bases, and 3 bases lay outside the gene matches. DNA for the CDR3: TGTGCCAGCAGCGTAGAGCGGGGGCCCGATACGCAGTATTTT. This sequence encodes CASSVERGPDTQYF.

This clone showed up just a few times. The gene calls are TRBV7-9 and TRBJ2-3; TRBD1 agrees at 7 bases. The CDR3 runs 15 residues. V dropped 5 bases and J dropped 4; count of bases not matched to a gene: 9. The germline V gene has CDR1 SEHNR and CDR2 FQNEAQ (reference sequence). As DNA, the CDR3 is TGTGCCAGCAGCCTAGAGACAGGGTTTGCAGATACGCAGTATTTT. Protein sequence: CASSLETGFADTQYF.

V gene TRBV4-1 combines with J gene TRBJ2-7; 11 bases match TRBD2. The CDR3 consists of 15 residues. Germline V CDR1 and CDR2: MGHRA, YSYEKL. V trimming: 4 bases; J trimming: 1 base; junction bases outside the gene matches: 3. The CDR3, as DNA: TGCGCCAGCAGCCTCACTAGCGGGAGTTCCTACGAGCAGTACTTC. Translated: CASSLTSGSSYEQYF.

Many counts were recorded for this clone. This chain connects TRBV11-3 to TRBJ2-1, with 15 bases aligning to TRBD2. Germline V gene sequence: CDR1 SGHNT, CDR2 YENEEA. V dropped 5 bases and J dropped 4; count of bases not matched to a gene: 3. This CDR3 spans 16 amino acids. In DNA form, the CDR3 reads TGTGCCAGCAGCGGACTAGCGGGAGGGCGATACAATGAGCAGTTCTTC. The encoded protein is CASSGLAGGRYNEQFF.

This clone has just a few counts. The chain combines TRBV25-1 with TRBJ1-4; 10 bases fit TRBD1. The CDR3 is 14 amino acids. Trimming cost V 3 bases and J 6 bases; bases outside gene matches: 1. CDR1 is MGHDK and CDR2 is SYGVNS in the germline V gene. This chain's CDR3 is CASSDDRGHEKLFF. The CDR3 DNA sequence: TGTGCCAGCAGTGATGACAGGGGGCATGAAAAACTGTTTTTT.

This clone has only a few counts. The chain combines TRBV19 with TRBJ2-1, with 7 positions matching TRBD2. Germline V gene sequence: CDR1 LNHDA, CDR2 SQIVND (reference sequence). CDR3 length: 15 amino acids. V was clipped by 6 bases and J by 3 bases; unmatched bases: 8. This chain's CDR3 is CASRLGEGYYNEQFF. The CDR3 DNA reads TGTGCCAGTAGATTGGGGGAGGGGTACTACAATGAGCAGTTCTTC.

The chain employs TRBV7-2 and TRBJ1-1, with 7 nucleotides matching TRBD1. This CDR3 comprises 14 residues. Germline assignment: CDR1 SGHTA and CDR2 FQGNSA. The ends lost 5 bases at V and 4 bases at J; junction bases unmatched: 7. The CDR3 DNA sequence: TGTGCCAGCAGCGTCACAGGGGCGGGCACTGAAGCTTTCTTT. The encoded protein is CASSVTGAGTEAFF.

The rearrangement links TRBV28 to TRBJ2-7; 8 positions agree with TRBD1. The J segment lost 6 bases and the V segment lost 6 bases, leaving 13 bases of the junction unmatched. There are 15 residues in the CDR3. CDR1 and CDR2 from the germline V gene are MDHEN and SYDVKM. The CDR3 loop reads CASRPGQGDLSEQYF. The CDR3, as DNA: TGTGCCAGCAGGCCTGGACAGGGAGATTTAAGCGAGCAGTACTTC.

This clone showed up just a few times. This rearrangement joins TRBV7-2 to TRBJ1-2; possible D gene TRBD1, 6 bases. Deletions cut 6 bases from V and 4 bases from J, with 15 bases between. CDR3 length equals 14 residues. Germline V gene lookup returns CDR1 SGHTA and CDR2 FQGNSA. In DNA form, the CDR3 reads TGTGCCAGCAGTCGACCAGGGGAGACCTATGGCTACACCTTC. This sequence encodes CASSRPGETYGYTF.

This clone was counted between two and nine times. The chain carries TRBV7-9 and TRBJ1-2; maybe TRBD1 (6 bases). The length of the CDR3 is 13 residues. The germline V gene has CDR1 SEHNR and CDR2 FQNEAQ (reference sequence). V was trimmed by 5 bases and J by 2 bases, leaving 9 bases between them. CDR3 sequence: CASSATGNYGYTF. In DNA form, the CDR3 reads TGTGCCAGCAGCGCAACAGGGAACTATGGCTACACCTTC.

As DNA, the CDR3 is TGTGCCAGCAGCAAAGGGGACACCCGACCCTATGGCTACACCTTC. This encodes CASSKGDTRPYGYTF. This chain connects TRBV21-1 to TRBJ1-2; the table's D call TRBD1 went unverified against the DNA. TRBV21-1 is designated a pseudogene. The CDR3 covers 15 residues.

The rearrangement links TRBV10-3 to TRBJ2-3; no clear D. This CDR3 is 14 amino acids long. The germline gives CDR1 ENHRY, CDR2 SYGVKD. V lost 1 base to trimming and J lost 0 bases, with 5 bases between them. The CDR3 spells CAISEFYSTDTQYF. CDR3 nucleotide sequence: TGTGCCATCAGTGAGTTCTACAGCACAGATACGCAGTATTTT.

The sample holds a few counts of this clone. The V and J genes are TRBV10-3 and TRBJ2-1, with D perhaps matching TRBD2 (6 bases). The CDR3 is 14 amino acids. Germline CDR1 and CDR2: ENHRY and SYGVKD. V lost 0 bases, J lost 6 bases, and 9 bases lay in between. The CDR3 DNA is TGTGCCATCAGTGAGTCGACCGGGGGCAATGAGCAGTTCTTC. It specifies CAISESTGGNEQFF.

This clone was seen more than once but under ten times. The chain couples TRBV29-1 to TRBJ2-3, with 9 nucleotides matching TRBD2. CDR3 length equals 14 residues. V dropped 6 bases and J dropped 2; count of bases not matched to a gene: 6. The germline gives CDR1 SQVTM, CDR2 ANQGSEA. The CDR3 nucleotides read TGCAGCGTCAATCTAGCGGGACTCACAGATACGCAGTATTTT. Translating gives CSVNLAGLTDTQYF.

V usage is TRBV5-1 and J usage is TRBJ2-5, with TRBD2 matching 9 bases. With 1 base clipped from V and 2 bases from J, the junction kept 3 bases outside the gene matches. CDR3 length: 15 residues. Per germline, CDR1 SGHRS and CDR2 YFSETQ. CDR3 residues: CASSLTAGGQETQYF. The DNA for the CDR3 is TGCGCCAGCAGCTTGACAGCGGGGGGACAAGAGACCCAGTACTTC.

The chain recombines TRBV7-2 with TRBJ2-1; 7 nucleotides match TRBD2. The CDR3 extends over 15 amino acids. CDR1 SGHTA and CDR2 FQGNSA come from the germline V gene. Trimming removed 1 base from V and 8 bases from J; junction bases left unmatched: 8. DNA of the CDR3: TGTGCCAGCAGCTTAGTTACGGGGGGTTGGGATGAGCAGTTCTTC. This gives the protein CASSLVTGGWDEQFF.